This paragraph reports one T cell receptor (beta chain). The CDR3 runs 12 residues. Trimming shortened V by 3 bases and J by 4 bases, and 5 bases separated the two germline ends. Germline V gives CDR1 SGHNT, CDR2 YENEEA. This sample is part of a study of blood T cell repertoires in COVID-19. Sequencing was performed with immunoSEQ multiplex PCR; in TCRdb, only in-frame clones are kept and a portion is missing. The table lists about 190,000 clones, approximately 90% of them singletons. The source of this sequence is a woman aged 35 to 49 in a cohort exposed to, infected with or recovered from COVID-19 (not recorded which). The J gene is TRBJ2-3, the V gene TRBV11-3; D is unclear. The sequencing input was PBMCs or T cells enriched from blood (not recorded which). CDR3 coding DNA: TGTGCCAGCAGCTTGACACCAGATACGCAGTATTTT. This gives the protein CASSLTPDTQYF.